Listed here is a single T cell receptor beta chain. Clones were read by immunoSEQ multiplex PCR, and TCRdb kept only the in-frame ones, dropping some. Of approximately 190,000 clones listed, 70% to 90% were seen once; the top ten hold around 5.8%. This sample is part of a study of blood T cell repertoires in COVID-19. The overall study: From the United States, Italy and Spain came samples of acute and convalescent COVID-19.

Per germline, CDR1 KGHDR and CDR2 SFDVKD. V shed 6 bases, J shed 4 bases, and the junction held 7 bases outside the gene matches. The CDR3 is made up of 17 amino acids. The receptor's source is a middle-aged man with active or convalescent COVID-19. This chain joins TRBV24-1 and TRBJ2-2, with 13 bases identical to TRBD2. Sequences were obtained from peripheral blood. CDR3 nucleotide sequence: TGTGCCACCAGTTCTCACTGGACTAGCGGGGGCACCGGGGAGCTGTTTTTT. This gives the protein CATSSHWTSGGTGELFF.